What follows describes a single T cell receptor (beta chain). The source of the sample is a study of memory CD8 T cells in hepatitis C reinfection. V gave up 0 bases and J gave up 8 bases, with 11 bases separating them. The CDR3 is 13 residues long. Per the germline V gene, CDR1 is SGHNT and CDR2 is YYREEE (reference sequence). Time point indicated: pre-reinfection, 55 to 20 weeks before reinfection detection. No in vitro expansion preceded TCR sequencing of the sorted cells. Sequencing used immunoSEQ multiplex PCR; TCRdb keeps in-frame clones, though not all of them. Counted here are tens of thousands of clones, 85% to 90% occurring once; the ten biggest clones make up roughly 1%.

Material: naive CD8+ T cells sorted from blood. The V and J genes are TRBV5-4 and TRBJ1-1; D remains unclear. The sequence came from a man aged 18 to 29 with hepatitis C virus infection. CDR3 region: CASSLESDFEAFF. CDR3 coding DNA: TGTGCCAGCAGCTTGGAAAGTGACTTCGAAGCTTTCTTT.